This TCR beta chain was retrieved from a study of OX40 agonist ivuxolimab in advanced cancers. The protocol was immunoSEQ multiplex PCR, while the TCRdb copy is restricted to in-frame clones and leaves out a portion. The data show about 19,000 clones, 85% to 90% seen once. Germline lookup yields CDR1 SGDLS and CDR2 YYNGEE. Trimming left V 3 bases short and J 2 bases short, with 9 bases between. The CDR3 covers 14 residues. Source: CD4+ or CD8+ T cells sorted from blood, taken in a trial of the OX40 agonist ivuxolimab. The clonotype originates from an adult with an advanced solid tumor such as melanoma, head and neck, liver or kidney cancer. This chain joins TRBV9 and TRBJ1-3; D unresolved. CDR3 loop: CASSAGRTGNTIYF. As DNA, the CDR3 is TGTGCCAGCAGCGCTGGTAGAACTGGAAACACCATATATTTT.